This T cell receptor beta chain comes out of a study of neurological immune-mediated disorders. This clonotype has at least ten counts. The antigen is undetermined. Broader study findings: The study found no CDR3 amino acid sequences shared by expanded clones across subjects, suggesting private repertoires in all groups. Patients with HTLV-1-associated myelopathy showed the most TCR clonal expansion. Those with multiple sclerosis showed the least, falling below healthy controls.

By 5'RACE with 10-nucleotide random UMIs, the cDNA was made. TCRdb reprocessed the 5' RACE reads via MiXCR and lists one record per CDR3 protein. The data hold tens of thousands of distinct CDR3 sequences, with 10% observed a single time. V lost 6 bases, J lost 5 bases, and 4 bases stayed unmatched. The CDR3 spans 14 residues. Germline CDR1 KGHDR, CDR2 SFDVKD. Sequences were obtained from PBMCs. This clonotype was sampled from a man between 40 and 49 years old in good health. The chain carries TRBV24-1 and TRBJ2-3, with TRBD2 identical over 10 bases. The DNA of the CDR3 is TGTGCCACCAGTACTAGCGGGATTGGAGATACGCAGTATTTT. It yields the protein CATSTSGIGDTQYF.